The 21 T cell receptor beta chains reported below all come from one sample, sequenced in a study of cytomegalovirus exposure and HLA in healthy donors. PCR amplification relied on 60 Vbeta primers (plus 13 Jbeta primers). Profiled with immunoSEQ multiplex PCR; TCRdb holds only in-frame clones, not every one. Of fewer than 250,000 clones listed, about 81% are singletons. The sequencing sample was made of PBMCs. These receptor sequences come from a man aged 30-40 years in good health and CMV-seropositive.

This chain connects TRBV6-5 to TRBJ2-5; tentatively, D is TRBD2 (5 bases). Trimming took 6 bases from V and 4 from J, leaving 15 bases between them. The CDR3 runs to 14 residues. The germline CDR1 and CDR2 sequences are MNHEY and SVGAGI. CDR3 region: CASSPSLAGETQYF. DNA for the CDR3: TGTGCCAGCAGCCCCAGTCTGGCGGGAGAGACCCAGTACTTC.

V gene TRBV27 combines with J gene TRBJ2-7; TRBD2 matches 11 bases. Per the germline V gene, CDR1 is MNHEY and CDR2 is SMNVEV (reference sequence). The CDR3 length is 15 residues. V shed 0 bases and J 7 bases; nucleotides not matched to a gene: 5. The DNA for the CDR3 is TGTGCCAGCAGTTTATCAACTAGCGGGAGAAGTGAGCAGTACTTC. It codes for CASSLSTSGRSEQYF.

The chain joins TRBV25-1 to TRBJ2-2; 7 bases match TRBD2. Germline V gene lookup returns CDR1 MGHDK and CDR2 SYGVNS. With 11 bases clipped from V and 5 bases from J, the junction kept 11 bases outside the gene matches. This CDR3 contains 14 residues. CDR3 amino acids: CAPLHGGGTGELFF. As DNA, the CDR3 is TGTGCCCCACTTCATGGGGGGGGTACCGGGGAGCTGTTTTTT.

This clone was recorded a few times. This chain connects TRBV5-3 to TRBJ1-2; D uncertain. TRBV5-3 is an ORF, and what it does is uncertain. Trimming removed 4 bases from V and 8 bases from J, with 9 bases in between. This CDR3 is built from 11 residues. As DNA, the CDR3 is TGTGCCAGAAGCGCGGGTGGGGGCTACACCTTC. It yields the protein CARSAGGGYTF.

The genes are TRBV30 and TRBJ2-2, with 10 bases matching TRBD2. The CDR3 has 18 amino acids. With V trimmed by 2 bases and J by 5 bases, 14 bases remained unmatched. The germline V gene has CDR1 GTSNPN and CDR2 SVGIG (reference sequence). The CDR3 nucleotides read TGTGCCTGGAGTAACCCCTGGCCTAGCGGGAGAAATACCGGGGAGCTGTTTTTT. This sequence encodes CAWSNPWPSGRNTGELFF. The entire variable domain, with the rest obtained from reference TRBV30 and TRBJ2-2, is as follows: SQTIHQWPATLVQPVGSPLSLECTVEGTSNPNLYWYRQAAGRGLQLLFYSVGIGQISSEVPQNLSASRPQDRQFILSSKKLLLSDSGFYLCAWSNPWPSGRNTGELFFGEGSRLTVL.

This clone was detected a few times. The chain recombines TRBV6-5 with TRBJ2-3; TRBD2 matches at 11 bases. Trimming removed 2 bases from V and 5 bases from J; junction bases left unmatched: 0. This CDR3 has 14 residues. Germline CDR1 reads MNHEY; CDR2 reads SVGAGI. The CDR3 loop is CASSYGTSGDTQYF. The DNA of the CDR3 is TGTGCCAGCAGTTACGGGACTAGCGGAGATACGCAGTATTTT.

The chain employs TRBV19 and TRBJ1-3; D unclear. The germline gives CDR1 LNHDA, CDR2 SQIVND (reference sequence). With 6 bases removed from V and 3 bases from J, the gap between germline ends came to 6 bases. The CDR3 runs to 12 residues. For the CDR3, the DNA is TGTGCCAGTAGCCCAGTTGGAAACACCATATATTTT. Translated, it gives CASSPVGNTIYF.

V usage is TRBV9 and J usage is TRBJ2-7; maybe TRBD2 (6 bases). The CDR3 loop spans 15 amino acids. V was shortened by 3 bases and J by 5 bases, with 18 bases between the two germline ends. CDR1 and CDR2 (germline): SGDLS, YYNGEE. The CDR3 DNA reads TGTGCCAGCAGCGCAAGCGGAGGGCCTTGGGACGAGCAGTACTTC. It specifies CASSASGGPWDEQYF. The whole variable domain, remainder taken from reference TRBV9 and TRBJ2-7, is DSGVTQTPKHLITATGQRVTLRCSPRSGDLSVYWYQQSLDQGLQFLIQYYNGEERAKGNILERFSAQQFPDLHSELNLSSLELGDSALYFCASSASGGPWDEQYFGPGTRLTVT.

The rearrangement joins TRBV7-2 to TRBJ2-5, with D unresolved. V was pared by 4 bases and J by 0 bases, with 15 bases between. CDR3 length: 16 amino acids. Germline V lookup: CDR1 SGHTA, CDR2 FQGNSA. The CDR3: CASSSTGAGYQETQYF. The CDR3 DNA follows: TGTGCCAGCAGCTCGACCGGTGCAGGCTACCAAGAGACCCAGTACTTC.

A single count supports this clone. The chain has TRBV7-2 and TRBJ1-3; D remains ambiguous. Trimming cost V 3 bases and J 0 bases, with 6 bases left between them. Germline V gene lookup returns CDR1 SGHTA and CDR2 FQGNSA. The CDR3 extends over 14 amino acids. The CDR3 region is CASSFRSSGNTIYF. In DNA form, the CDR3 reads TGTGCCAGCAGCTTCAGGTCCTCTGGAAACACCATATATTTT.

CDR3 protein: CASSPSHSGKYEQYF. CDR3 DNA sequence: TGTGCCAGCTCACCGTCTCATAGCGGGAAGTACGAGCAGTACTTC. The gene calls are TRBV18 and TRBJ2-7, with 8 bases lining up with TRBD2. This CDR3 region has 15 residues. In germline, CDR1 is KGHSH, CDR2 LQKENI. Trimming took 3 bases from V and 4 from J; bases not matched to a gene: 8.

A few counts support this clone. This chain joins TRBV4-2 and TRBJ2-7, with 7 bases fitting TRBD2. CDR1 and CDR2 from the germline V gene are LGHNA and YNFKEQ. The V and J ends lost 0 bases and 3 bases, in that order; junction bases with no gene match: 5. The CDR3 spans 15 residues. DNA for the CDR3: TGTGCCAGCAGCCAAGATAGCGGGCTCGTCTACGAGCAGTACTTC. Translation gives CASSQDSGLVYEQYF.

Comment on this clone: In the same sample, other DNA sequences code for this CDR3. V is TRBV7-2 and J is TRBJ2-7; TRBD1 matches 11 bases. Germline CDR1 SGHTA, CDR2 FQGNSA. The trim removed 3 bases at V and 3 bases at J, leaving 1 base unmatched. The CDR3 length is 14 residues. CDR3 coding DNA: TGTGCCAGCAGCTTCGGGACAGGGGGCTACGAGCAGTACTTC. It is translated as CASSFGTGGYEQYF.

A few counts support this clone. The V and J genes are TRBV5-1 and TRBJ2-7; TRBD2 might be the D (8 bases). V gave up 3 bases and J gave up 6 bases, with 25 bases separating them. This CDR3 is built from 17 residues. Germline V gene sequence: CDR1 SGHRS, CDR2 YFSETQ. The CDR3 bases are TGCGCCAGCAGCTGGGAAGGGGGCGGGGGGCCACCGCTCGAGCAGTACTTC. Residues: CASSWEGGGGPPLEQYF.

The rearrangement links TRBV27 to TRBJ1-2, with 11 bases fitting TRBD1. The junction had 6 bases not matched to a gene; V was cut back by 7 bases and J by 8 bases. Germline V CDR1 and CDR2: MNHEY, SMNVEV (reference sequence). The CDR3 has 13 amino acids. In nucleotides, the CDR3 is TGTGCCAGCACCATGGGACAGGGGGGCGGCTACACCTTC. As protein: CASTMGQGGGYTF.

A single count supports this clone. The chain uses TRBV11-2 and TRBJ2-7; 8 nucleotides line up with TRBD1. Germline CDR1 reads SGHAT; CDR2 reads FQNNGV. The V segment lost 3 bases and the J segment 6 bases; nucleotides outside the gene matches: 10. The CDR3 loop spans 15 amino acids. Here the CDR3 reads CASSFLGLDRVEQYF. The CDR3 DNA reads as TGTGCCAGCAGCTTCCTCGGGCTGGACAGGGTCGAGCAGTACTTC.

This chain connects TRBV5-1 to TRBJ2-5; 9 bases match TRBD1. The trim removed 0 bases at V and 4 bases at J, leaving 4 bases unmatched. The germline CDR1 and CDR2 sequences are SGHRS and YFSETQ. The CDR3 is made up of 15 amino acids. The chain's CDR3 is CASSLGDREGETQYF. The CDR3 coding sequence is TGCGCCAGCAGCTTGGGGGACAGGGAGGGAGAGACCCAGTACTTC.

The chain is built from TRBV25-1 and TRBJ2-3; D remains ambiguous. CDR1 and CDR2 (germline): MGHDK, SYGVNS. The CDR3 consists of 14 residues. Trimming removed 4 bases at V and 8 bases at J, with 16 bases between. DNA for the CDR3: TGTGCCAGCAGTGGGGCCGGAACTCTACCTACGCAGTATTTT. It codes for CASSGAGTLPTQYF.

This chain uses TRBV4-3 with TRBJ1-3, with D perhaps matching TRBD1 (5 bases). V shed 6 bases and J shed 4 bases, with 13 bases lying between them. This CDR3 has 14 amino acids. Germline CDR1 reads LGHNA; CDR2 reads YSLEER. CDR3 in amino acids: CASSSTGPGNTIYF. DNA of the CDR3: TGCGCCAGCAGTTCTACAGGTCCCGGAAACACCATATATTTT.

This clone was detected a few times. J is TRBJ1-1 and V is TRBV5-1; D call uncertain. The CDR3 runs 14 residues. The V and J ends lost 0 bases and 2 bases respectively, with 8 bases between them. Germline CDR1 and CDR2: SGHRS and YFSETQ. The CDR3 nucleotides read TGCGCCAGCAGCTTGGAACGGGGAAACACTGAAGCTTTCTTT. As protein: CASSLERGNTEAFF.

The J gene is TRBJ1-5, the V gene TRBV10-3; TRBD1 might be the D (5 bases). Germline CDR1 reads ENHRY; CDR2 reads SYGVKD. V gave up 0 bases and J gave up 4 bases, with 7 bases separating them. The CDR3 has 14 amino acids. CDR3 nucleotide sequence: TGTGCCATCAGTGAGTCGGGGGGGAATCAGCCCCAGCATTTT. Protein sequence: CAISESGGNQPQHF.